The following is a T cell receptor beta chain sequence with its context. Germline values: CDR1 SGHNT, CDR2 YYREEE (reference sequence). The CDR3 has 15 amino acids. J was trimmed by 4 bases and V by 0 bases; bases with no gene match: 4. These data are taken from a study of blood T cell repertoires in COVID-19. Measured with immunoSEQ multiplex PCR; TCRdb has only the in-frame clones, and not every one. The sample yields about 190,000 clones, around 89% seen once. This receptor was identified in a man in his fifties with acute or convalescent COVID-19. Sequencing was performed on peripheral blood. V usage is TRBV5-4 and J usage is TRBJ2-1; 7 positions match TRBD2. CDR3 DNA: TGTGCCAGCAGCTTGGGAGCTAGCGGTTACAATGAGCAGTTCTTC. Translation gives CASSLGASGYNEQFF.